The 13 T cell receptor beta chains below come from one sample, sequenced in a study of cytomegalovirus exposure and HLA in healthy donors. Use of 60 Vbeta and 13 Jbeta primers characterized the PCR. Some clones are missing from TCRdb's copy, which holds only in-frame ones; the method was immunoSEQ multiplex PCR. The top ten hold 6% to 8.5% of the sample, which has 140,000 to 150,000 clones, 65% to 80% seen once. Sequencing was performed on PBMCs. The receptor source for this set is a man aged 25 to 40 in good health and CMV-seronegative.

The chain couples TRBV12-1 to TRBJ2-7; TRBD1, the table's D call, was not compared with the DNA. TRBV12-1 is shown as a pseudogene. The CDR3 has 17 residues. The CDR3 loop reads CASSPNTTGFASYEQYF. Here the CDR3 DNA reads TGTGCCAGCAGCCCAAATACGACAGGGTTTGCTTCCTACGAGCAGTACTTC.

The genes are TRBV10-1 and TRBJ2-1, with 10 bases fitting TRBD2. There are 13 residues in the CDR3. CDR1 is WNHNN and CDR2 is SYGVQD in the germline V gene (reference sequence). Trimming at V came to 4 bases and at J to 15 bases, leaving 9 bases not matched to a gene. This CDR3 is CASSGASGRVPFF. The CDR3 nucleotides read TGCGCCAGCAGTGGGGCTAGCGGGAGAGTCCCGTTCTTC.

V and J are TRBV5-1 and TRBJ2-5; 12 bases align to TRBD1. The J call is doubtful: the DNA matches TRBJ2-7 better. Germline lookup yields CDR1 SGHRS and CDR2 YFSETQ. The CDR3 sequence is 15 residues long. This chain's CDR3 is CASSSSGTGGDEQYF. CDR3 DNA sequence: TGCGCCAGCAGCTCCTCCGGGACAGGGGGCGACGAGCAGTACTTC.

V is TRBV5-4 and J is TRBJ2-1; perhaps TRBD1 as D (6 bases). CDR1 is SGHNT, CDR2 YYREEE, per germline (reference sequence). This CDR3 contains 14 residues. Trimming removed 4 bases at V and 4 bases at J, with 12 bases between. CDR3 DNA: TGTGCCAGCAGCGGGACACCTTTTTACAATGAGCAGTTCTTC. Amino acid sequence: CASSGTPFYNEQFF.

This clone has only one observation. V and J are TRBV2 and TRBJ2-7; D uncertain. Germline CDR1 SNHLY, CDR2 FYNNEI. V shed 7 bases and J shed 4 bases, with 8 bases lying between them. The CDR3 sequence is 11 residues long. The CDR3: CASTTKYEQYF. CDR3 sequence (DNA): TGTGCCAGCACGACAAAGTACGAGCAGTACTTC. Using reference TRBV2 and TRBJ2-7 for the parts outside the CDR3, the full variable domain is EPEVTQTPSHQVTQMGQEVILRCVPISNHLYFYWYRQILGQKVEFLVSFYNNEISEKSEIFDDQFSVERPDGSNFTLKIRSTKLEDSAMYFCASTTKYEQYFGPGTRLTVT.

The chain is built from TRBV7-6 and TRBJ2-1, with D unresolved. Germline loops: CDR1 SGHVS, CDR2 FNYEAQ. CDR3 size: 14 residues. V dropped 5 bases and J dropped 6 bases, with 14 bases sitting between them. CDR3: CASSPPLSLNEQFF. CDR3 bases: TGTGCCAGCAGCCCTCCACTGTCGCTCAATGAGCAGTTCTTC.

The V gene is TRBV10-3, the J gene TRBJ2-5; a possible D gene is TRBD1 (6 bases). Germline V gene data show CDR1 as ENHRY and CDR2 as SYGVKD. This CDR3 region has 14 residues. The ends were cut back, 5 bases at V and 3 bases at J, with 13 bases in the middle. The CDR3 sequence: CAISPDSGEETQYF. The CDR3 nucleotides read TGTGCCATCAGTCCCGACTCAGGGGAAGAGACCCAGTACTTC.

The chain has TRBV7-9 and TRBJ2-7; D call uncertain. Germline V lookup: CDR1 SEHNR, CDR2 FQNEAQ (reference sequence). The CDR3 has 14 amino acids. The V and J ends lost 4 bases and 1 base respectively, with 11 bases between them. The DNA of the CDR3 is TGTGCCAGCAGCTCCCCGGGTCATTCCTACGAGCAGTACTTC. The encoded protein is CASSSPGHSYEQYF.

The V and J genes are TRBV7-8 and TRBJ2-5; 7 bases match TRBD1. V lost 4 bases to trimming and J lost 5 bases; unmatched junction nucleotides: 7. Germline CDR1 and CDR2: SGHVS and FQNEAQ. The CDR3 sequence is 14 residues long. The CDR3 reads CASSSYRGLETQYF. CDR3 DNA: TGTGCCAGCAGCTCGTACAGGGGATTGGAGACCCAGTACTTC.

CDR3 residues: CASSLDTGPYEQYF. DNA for the CDR3: TGTGCCAGCAGCTTAGATACTGGTCCCTACGAGCAGTACTTC. V and J are TRBV7-6 and TRBJ2-7, with unresolved D. Germline lookup yields CDR1 SGHVS and CDR2 FNYEAQ. The CDR3 runs 14 residues. V was clipped by 1 base and J by 2 bases, with 9 bases between them.

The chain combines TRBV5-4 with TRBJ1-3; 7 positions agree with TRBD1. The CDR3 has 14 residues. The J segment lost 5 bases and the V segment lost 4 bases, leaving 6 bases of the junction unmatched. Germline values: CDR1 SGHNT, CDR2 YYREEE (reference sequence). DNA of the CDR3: TGTGCCAGCAGCCGACAGGGAGAAAGAAACACCATATATTTT. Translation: CASSRQGERNTIYF.

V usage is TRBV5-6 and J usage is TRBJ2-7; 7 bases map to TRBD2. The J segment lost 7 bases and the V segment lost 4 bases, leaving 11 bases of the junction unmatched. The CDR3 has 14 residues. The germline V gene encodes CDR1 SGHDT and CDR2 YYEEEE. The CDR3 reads CASSPFLVGREQYF. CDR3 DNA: TGTGCCAGCAGCCCATTCCTAGTCGGGAGGGAGCAGTACTTC. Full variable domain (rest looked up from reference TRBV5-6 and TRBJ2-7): DAGVTQSPTHLIKTRGQQVTLRCSPKSGHDTVSWYQQALGQGPQFIFQYYEEEERQRGNFPDRFSGHQFPNYSSELNVNALLLGDSALYLCASSPFLVGREQYFGPGTRLTVT.

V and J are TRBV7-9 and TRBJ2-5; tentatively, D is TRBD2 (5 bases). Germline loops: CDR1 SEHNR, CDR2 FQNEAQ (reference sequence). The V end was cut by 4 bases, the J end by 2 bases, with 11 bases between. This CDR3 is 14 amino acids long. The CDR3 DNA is TGTGCCAGCAGCTCTCCAGGCGGGCAAGAGACCCAGTACTTC. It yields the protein CASSSPGGQETQYF.